This TCR beta chain emerged from a study of blood T cell repertoires in COVID-19. Study at large: Sample material is recorded as cDNA or gDNA derived from T cells, B-cell-depleted T cells, or PBMCs.

CDR3 size: 16 residues. Germline trimming cut 5 bases from V and 7 bases from J; bases unmatched to any gene: 9. CDR1 and CDR2 from the germline V gene are SGHTA and FQGNSA. Profiling relied on immunoSEQ multiplex PCR, and the TCRdb table lists in-frame clones only, not all of them. The sample has about 150,000 clones, approximately 85% seen once. V usage is TRBV7-2 and J usage is TRBJ2-1; 12 bases map to TRBD1. Sequenced sample: peripheral blood. This receptor was identified in a human donor with acute or convalescent COVID-19. The donor label of this sample is uncertain. The DNA of the CDR3 is TGTGCCAGCAGCCCGAACCGGGACAGGGGGCGGAATGAGCAGTTCTTC. Its protein is CASSPNRDRGRNEQFF.